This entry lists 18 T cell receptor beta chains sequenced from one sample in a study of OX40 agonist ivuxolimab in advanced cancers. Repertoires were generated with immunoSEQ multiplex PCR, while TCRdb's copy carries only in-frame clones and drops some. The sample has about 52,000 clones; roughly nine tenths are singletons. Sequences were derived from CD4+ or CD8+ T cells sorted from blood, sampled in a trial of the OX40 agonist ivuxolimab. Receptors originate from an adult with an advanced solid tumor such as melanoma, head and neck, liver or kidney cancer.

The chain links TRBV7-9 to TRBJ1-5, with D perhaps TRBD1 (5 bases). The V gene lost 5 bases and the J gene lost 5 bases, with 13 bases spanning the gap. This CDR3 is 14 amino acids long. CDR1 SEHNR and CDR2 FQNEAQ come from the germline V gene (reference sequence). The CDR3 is CASSPGGGYQPQHF. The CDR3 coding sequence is TGTGCCAGCAGCCCGGGGGGGGGTTATCAGCCCCAGCATTTT.

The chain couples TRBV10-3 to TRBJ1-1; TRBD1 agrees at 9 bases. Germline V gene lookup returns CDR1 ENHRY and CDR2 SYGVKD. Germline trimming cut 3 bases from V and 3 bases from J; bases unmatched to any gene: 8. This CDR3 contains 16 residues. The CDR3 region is CAISDSGGQGYTEAFF. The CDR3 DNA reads TGTGCCATCAGTGATAGTGGTGGACAGGGGTACACTGAAGCTTTCTTT.

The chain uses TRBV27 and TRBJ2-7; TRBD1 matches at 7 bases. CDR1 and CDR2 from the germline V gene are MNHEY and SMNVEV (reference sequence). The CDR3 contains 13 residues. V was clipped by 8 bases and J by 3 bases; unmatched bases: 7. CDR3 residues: CASGTHRGYEQYF. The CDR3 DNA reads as TGTGCCAGCGGCACACACAGGGGCTACGAGCAGTACTTC.

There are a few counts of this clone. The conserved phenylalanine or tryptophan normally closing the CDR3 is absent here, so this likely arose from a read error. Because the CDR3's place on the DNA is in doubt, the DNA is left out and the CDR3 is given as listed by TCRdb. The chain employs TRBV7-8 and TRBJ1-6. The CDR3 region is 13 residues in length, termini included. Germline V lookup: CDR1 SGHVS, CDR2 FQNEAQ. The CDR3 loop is CASSAGVDTAITI.

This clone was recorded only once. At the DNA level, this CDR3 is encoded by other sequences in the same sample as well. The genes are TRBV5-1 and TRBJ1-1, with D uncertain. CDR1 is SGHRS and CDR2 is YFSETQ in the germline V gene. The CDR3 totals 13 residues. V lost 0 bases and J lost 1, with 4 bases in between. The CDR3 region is CASSLERNTEAFF. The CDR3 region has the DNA TGCGCCAGCAGCTTGGAAAGGAACACTGAAGCTTTCTTT.

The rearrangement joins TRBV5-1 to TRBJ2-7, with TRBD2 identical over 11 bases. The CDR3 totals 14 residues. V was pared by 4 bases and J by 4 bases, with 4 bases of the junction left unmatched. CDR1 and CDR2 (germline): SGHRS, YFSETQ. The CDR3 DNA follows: TGCGCCAGCAGCGAGCTAGCGGGGGGTTACGAGCAGTACTTC. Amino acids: CASSELAGGYEQYF.

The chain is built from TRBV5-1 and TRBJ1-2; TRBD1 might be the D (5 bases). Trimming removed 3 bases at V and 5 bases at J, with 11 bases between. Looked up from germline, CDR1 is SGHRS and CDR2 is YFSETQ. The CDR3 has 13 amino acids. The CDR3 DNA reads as TGCGCCAGCAGCTCCACGGGACCATATGGCTACACCTTC. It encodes CASSSTGPYGYTF.

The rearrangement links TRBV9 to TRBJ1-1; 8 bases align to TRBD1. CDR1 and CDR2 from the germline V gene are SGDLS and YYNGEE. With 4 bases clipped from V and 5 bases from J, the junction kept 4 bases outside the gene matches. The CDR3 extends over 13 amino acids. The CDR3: CASSTGQGTEAFF. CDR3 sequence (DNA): TGTGCCAGCAGCACCGGACAGGGTACTGAAGCTTTCTTT.

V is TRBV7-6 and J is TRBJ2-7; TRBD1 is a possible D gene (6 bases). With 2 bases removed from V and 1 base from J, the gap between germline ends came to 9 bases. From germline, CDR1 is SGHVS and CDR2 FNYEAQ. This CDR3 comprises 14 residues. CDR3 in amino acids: CASSLKQGSYEQYF. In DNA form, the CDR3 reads TGTGCCAGCAGCTTAAAACAGGGATCCTACGAGCAGTACTTC.

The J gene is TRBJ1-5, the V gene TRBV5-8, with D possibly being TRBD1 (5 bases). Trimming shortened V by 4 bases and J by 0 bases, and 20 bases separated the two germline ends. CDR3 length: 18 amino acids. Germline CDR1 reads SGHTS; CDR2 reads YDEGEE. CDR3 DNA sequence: TGTGCCAGCAGCCCGGAGGTAGGGTGGGGGTATAGCAATCAGCCCCAGCATTTT. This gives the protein CASSPEVGWGYSNQPQHF.

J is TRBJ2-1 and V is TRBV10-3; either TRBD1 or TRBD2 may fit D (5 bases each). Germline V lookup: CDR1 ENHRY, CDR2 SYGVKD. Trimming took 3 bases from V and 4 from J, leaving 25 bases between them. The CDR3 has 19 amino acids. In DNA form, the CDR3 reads TGTGCCATCAGTGACCCTCGAGTGCAGGCAGGGAGTAGGTACAATGAGCAGTTCTTC. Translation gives CAISDPRVQAGSRYNEQFF.

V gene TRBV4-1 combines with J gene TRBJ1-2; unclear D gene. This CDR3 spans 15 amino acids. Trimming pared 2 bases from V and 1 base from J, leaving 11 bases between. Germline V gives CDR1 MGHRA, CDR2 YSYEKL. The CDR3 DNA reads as TGCGCCAGCAGCCAACACCTTACGGATAACTATGGCTACACCTTC. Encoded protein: CASSQHLTDNYGYTF.

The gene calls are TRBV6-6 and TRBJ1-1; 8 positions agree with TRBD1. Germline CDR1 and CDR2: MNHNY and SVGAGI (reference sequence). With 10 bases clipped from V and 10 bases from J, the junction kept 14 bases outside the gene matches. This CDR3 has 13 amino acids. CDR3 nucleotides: TGTGCCACCGAGGGAGCTCAGGGGGCGATAGCTTTCTTT. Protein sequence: CATEGAQGAIAFF.

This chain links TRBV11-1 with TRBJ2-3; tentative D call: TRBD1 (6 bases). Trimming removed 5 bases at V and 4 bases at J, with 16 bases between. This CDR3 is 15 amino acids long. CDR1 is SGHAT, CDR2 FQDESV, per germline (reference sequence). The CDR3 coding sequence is TGTGCCAGCAGCCAGGGCCAGGGGATCGCAGATACGCAGTATTTT. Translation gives CASSQGQGIADTQYF.

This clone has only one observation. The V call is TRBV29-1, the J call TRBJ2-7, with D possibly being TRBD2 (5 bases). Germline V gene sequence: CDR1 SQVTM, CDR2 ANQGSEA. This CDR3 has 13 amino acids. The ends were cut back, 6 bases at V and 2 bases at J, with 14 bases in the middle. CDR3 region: CSVVWTGTYEQYF. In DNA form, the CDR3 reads TGCAGCGTGGTCTGGACTGGAACCTACGAGCAGTACTTC.

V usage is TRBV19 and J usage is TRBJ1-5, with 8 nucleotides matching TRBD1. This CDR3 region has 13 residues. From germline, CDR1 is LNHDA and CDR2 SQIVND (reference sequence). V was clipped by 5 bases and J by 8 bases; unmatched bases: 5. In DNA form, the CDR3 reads TGTGCCAGTAGTTTGACAGGGGTGAAGCCCCAGCATTTT. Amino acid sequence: CASSLTGVKPQHF.

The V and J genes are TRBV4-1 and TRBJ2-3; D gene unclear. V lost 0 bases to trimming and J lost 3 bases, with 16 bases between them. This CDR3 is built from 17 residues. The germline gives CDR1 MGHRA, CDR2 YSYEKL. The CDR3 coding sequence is TGCGCCAGCAGCCAAGATCCTGAGGCAGGTGGGACAGATACGCAGTATTTT. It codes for CASSQDPEAGGTDTQYF.

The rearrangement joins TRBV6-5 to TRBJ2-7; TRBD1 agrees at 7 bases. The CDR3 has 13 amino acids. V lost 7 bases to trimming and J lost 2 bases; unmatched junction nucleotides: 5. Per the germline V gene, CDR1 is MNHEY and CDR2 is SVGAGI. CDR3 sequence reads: CASNSGTAYEQYF. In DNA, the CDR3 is TGTGCCAGCAACTCCGGGACAGCCTACGAGCAGTACTTC.